This T cell receptor beta chain was sequenced during a study of CD8+ T cells in alopecia areata. Following extraction, RNA underwent reverse transcription to cDNA, which served as the sequencing template. This table comes from immunoSEQ multiplex PCR, and its TCRdb copy is limited to in-frame clones, with some not included. This table holds 150,000 or so clones, 40% to 60% found once. A remark on this clone: The antigen is undetermined.

Overall study findings and caveats: Researchers report lesional scalp, most notably alopecia totalis/universalis, outstripped normal scalp in clonality.

V dropped 3 bases and J dropped 0 bases, with 1 base sitting between them. This CDR3 comprises 12 residues. In germline, CDR1 is SGDLS, CDR2 YYNGEE. This chain joins TRBV9 and TRBJ2-1; D is uncertain. Sample: CD8+ T cells sorted from blood, taken at week 0. The receptor was isolated from a human donor with alopecia areata. Here the CDR3 reads CASSASYNEQFF. The CDR3, as DNA: TGTGCCAGCAGCGCCTCCTACAATGAGCAGTTCTTC.